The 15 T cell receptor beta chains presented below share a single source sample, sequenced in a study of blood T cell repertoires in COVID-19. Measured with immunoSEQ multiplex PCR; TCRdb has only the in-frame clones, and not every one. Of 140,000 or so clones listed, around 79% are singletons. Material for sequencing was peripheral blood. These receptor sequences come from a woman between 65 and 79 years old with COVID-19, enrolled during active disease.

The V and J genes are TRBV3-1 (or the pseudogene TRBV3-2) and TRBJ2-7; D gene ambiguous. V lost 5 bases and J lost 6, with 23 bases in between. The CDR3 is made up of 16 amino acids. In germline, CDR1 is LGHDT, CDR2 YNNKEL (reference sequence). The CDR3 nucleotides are TGTGCCAGCAGCAGTAGTATGGCGGTAGGTACTACCGAGCAGTACTTC. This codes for CASSSSMAVGTTEQYF.

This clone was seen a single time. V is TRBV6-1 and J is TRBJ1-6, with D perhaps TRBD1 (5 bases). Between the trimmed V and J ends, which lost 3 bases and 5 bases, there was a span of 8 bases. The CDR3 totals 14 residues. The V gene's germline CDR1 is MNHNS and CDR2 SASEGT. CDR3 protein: CASSEQGNNSPLHF. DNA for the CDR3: TGTGCCAGCAGTGAGCAGGGCAATAATTCACCCCTCCACTTT.

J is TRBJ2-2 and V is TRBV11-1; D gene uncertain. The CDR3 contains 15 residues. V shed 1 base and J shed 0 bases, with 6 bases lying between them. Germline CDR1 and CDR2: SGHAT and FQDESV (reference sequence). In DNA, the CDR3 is TGTGCCAGCAGCTTAGACATTACGAACACCGGGGAGCTGTTTTTT. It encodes CASSLDITNTGELFF.

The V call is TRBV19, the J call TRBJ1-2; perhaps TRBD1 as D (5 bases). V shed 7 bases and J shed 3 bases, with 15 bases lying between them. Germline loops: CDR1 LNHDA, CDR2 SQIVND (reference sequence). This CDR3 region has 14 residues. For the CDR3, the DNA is TGTGCCAGTAACCCAGGGCCGCCGCACTATGGCTACACCTTC. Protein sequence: CASNPGPPHYGYTF. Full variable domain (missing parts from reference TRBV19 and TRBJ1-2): DGGITQSPKYLFRKEGQNVTLSCEQNLNHDAMYWYRQDPGQGLRLIYYSQIVNDFQKGDIAEGYSVSREKKESFPLTVTSAQKNPTAFYLCASNPGPPHYGYTFGSGTRLTVV.

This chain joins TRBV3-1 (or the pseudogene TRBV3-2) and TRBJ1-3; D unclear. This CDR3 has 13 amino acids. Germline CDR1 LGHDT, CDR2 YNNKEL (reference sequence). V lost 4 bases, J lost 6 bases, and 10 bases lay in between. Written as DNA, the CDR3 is TGTGCCAGCAGCCCCCGGGGAGAAAACACCATATATTTT. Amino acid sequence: CASSPRGENTIYF.

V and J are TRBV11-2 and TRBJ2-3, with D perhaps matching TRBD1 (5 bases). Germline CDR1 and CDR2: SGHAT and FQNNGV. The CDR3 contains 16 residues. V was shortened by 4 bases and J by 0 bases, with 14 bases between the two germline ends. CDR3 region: CASSSTGHVSTDTQYF. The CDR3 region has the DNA TGTGCCAGCAGCTCAACCGGACACGTTAGCACAGATACGCAGTATTTT.

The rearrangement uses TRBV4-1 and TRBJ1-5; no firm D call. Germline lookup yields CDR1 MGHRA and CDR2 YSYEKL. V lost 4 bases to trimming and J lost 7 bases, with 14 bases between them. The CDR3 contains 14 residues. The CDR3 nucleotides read TGCGCCAGCAGCCCACCGGGAGAGGGACAGCCCCAGCATTTT. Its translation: CASSPPGEGQPQHF.

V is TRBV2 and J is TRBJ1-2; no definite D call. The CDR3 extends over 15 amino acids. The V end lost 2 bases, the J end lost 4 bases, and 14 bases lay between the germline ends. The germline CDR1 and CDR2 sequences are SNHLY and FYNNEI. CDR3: CASSENDKPAYGYTF. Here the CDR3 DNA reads TGTGCCAGCAGTGAAAACGACAAGCCGGCCTATGGCTACACCTTC.

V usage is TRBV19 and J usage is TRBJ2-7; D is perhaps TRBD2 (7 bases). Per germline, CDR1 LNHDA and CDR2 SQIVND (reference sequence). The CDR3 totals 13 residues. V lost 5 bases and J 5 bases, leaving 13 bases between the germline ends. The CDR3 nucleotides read TGTGCCAGTAGTTTTCGAGGGGGGGACGAGCAGTACTTC. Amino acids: CASSFRGGDEQYF.

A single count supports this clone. Here the CDR3 DNA reads TGTGCCAGCAGGCAAACAGGGCTAAACGAAAAACTGTTTTTT. The encoded protein is CASRQTGLNEKLFF. This sequence joins TRBV3-1 (or the pseudogene TRBV3-2) and TRBJ1-4; a possible D gene is TRBD1 (6 bases). The CDR3 consists of 14 residues. CDR1 and CDR2 (germline): LGHDT, YNNKEL (reference sequence). The V end lost 6 bases, the J end lost 8 bases, and 16 bases lay between the germline ends.

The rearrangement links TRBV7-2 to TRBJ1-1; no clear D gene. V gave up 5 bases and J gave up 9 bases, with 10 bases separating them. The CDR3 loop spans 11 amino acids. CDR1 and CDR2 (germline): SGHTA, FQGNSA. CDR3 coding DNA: TGTGCCAGCAGCCTGGGCCTCAAAGCTTTCTTT. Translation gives CASSLGLKAFF.

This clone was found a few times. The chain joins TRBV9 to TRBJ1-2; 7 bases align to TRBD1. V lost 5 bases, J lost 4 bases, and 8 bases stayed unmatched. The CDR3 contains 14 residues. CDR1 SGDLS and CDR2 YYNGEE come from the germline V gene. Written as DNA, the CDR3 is TGTGCCAGCAGTCGTAGAAGGGACAGCTATGGCTACACCTTC. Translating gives CASSRRRDSYGYTF.

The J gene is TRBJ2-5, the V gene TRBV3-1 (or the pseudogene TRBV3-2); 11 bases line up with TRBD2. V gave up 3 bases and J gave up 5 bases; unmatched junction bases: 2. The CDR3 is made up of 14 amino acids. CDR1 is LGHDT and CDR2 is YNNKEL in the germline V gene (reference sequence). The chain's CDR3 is CASSHTSGGETQYF. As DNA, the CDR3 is TGTGCCAGCAGCCATACTAGCGGGGGTGAGACCCAGTACTTC.

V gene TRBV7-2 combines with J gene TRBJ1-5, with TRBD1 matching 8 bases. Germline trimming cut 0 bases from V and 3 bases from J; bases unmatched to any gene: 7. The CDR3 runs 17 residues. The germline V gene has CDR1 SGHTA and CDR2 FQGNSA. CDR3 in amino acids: CASSLAGDRSYNQPQHF. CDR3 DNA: TGTGCCAGCAGCTTAGCGGGGGACAGGTCCTACAATCAGCCCCAGCATTTT. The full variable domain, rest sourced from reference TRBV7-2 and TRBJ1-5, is GAGVSQSPSNKVTEKGKDVELRCDPISGHTALYWYRQSLGQGLEFLIYFQGNSAPDKSGLPSDRFSAERTGGSVSTLTIQRTQQEDSAVYLCASSLAGDRSYNQPQHFGDGTRLSIL.

The CDR3 DNA sequence: TGTGCCAGCAGCAAAGCAGCGGAGGGATGCGGGGCCCGGTGCGCTTTCTTT. Its translation is CASSKAAEGCGARCAFF. V usage is TRBV21-1 and J usage is TRBJ1-1. TRBV21-1 is listed as a pseudogene. This CDR3 comprises 17 residues.